A single sample gave rise to the 29 T cell receptor beta chains below, sequenced in a study of metastatic and nonmetastatic thyroid tumors. Treatment of any kind had been given to no patient before thyroid surgery. TCRdb re-clonotyped the PCR reads via MiXCR. The table shows almost 70,000 clones, with 11% to 15% occurring only once. Material for sequencing was blood. These receptors came from a male donor with papillary thyroid cancer or a benign thyroid nodule (not recorded which). Some clones in this sample may be carry-over from other donors' samples.

In the case of this clone: One junction end does not reproduce the germline sequence, and a read error may be involved. The rearrangement joins TRBV28 to TRBJ2-5; possible D gene TRBD1, 6 bases. The CDR3 totals 17 residues. Germline CDR1 reads MDHEN; CDR2 reads SYDVKM. The CDR3 sequence is CASSLSGDVMYQENQYF. The CDR3 DNA is TGTGCCAGCAGTTTATCAGGGGATGTTATGTACCAAGAGAACCAGTACTTC.

There are many counts of this clone. The chain is built from TRBV7-8 and TRBJ2-1, with D tentatively TRBD1 (8 bases). This CDR3 is 13 amino acids long. Germline V gives CDR1 SGHVS, CDR2 FQNEAQ. V lost 5 bases and J lost 7, with 12 bases in between. In DNA form, the CDR3 reads TGTGCCAGCAGCCACAGGGGGGGGAATGAGCAGTTCTTC. Its translation: CASSHRGGNEQFF.

This clone was counted ten times or more. This chain uses TRBV6-1 with TRBJ2-5; D unresolved. Trimming cost V 6 bases and J 1 base, with 12 bases left between them. This CDR3 region has 14 residues. In germline, CDR1 is MNHNS, CDR2 SASEGT. The CDR3 coding sequence is TGTGCCAGCAGCCCCCATGGCACCCAAGAGACCCAGTACTTC. It codes for CASSPHGTQETQYF.

This clone has a count of ten or more. The chain employs TRBV5-6 and TRBJ1-4; 7 positions match TRBD1. The CDR3 is made up of 14 amino acids. V dropped 4 bases and J dropped 4; count of bases not matched to a gene: 4. Germline CDR1 reads SGHDT; CDR2 reads YYEEEE. The CDR3 DNA is TGTGCCAGCAGCCCGACAGGGCTTAATGAAAAACTGTTTTTT. Protein: CASSPTGLNEKLFF.

This clone appeared many times. The rearrangement joins TRBV12-3 or TRBV12-4 to TRBJ1-1; D is unclear. Trimming cost V 1 base and J 4 bases, with 7 bases left between them. The CDR3 length is 13 residues. CDR3 coding DNA: TGTGCCAGCAGTTTAGGGGGAGGCACTGAAGCTTTCTTT. Protein: CASSLGGGTEAFF.

This clone was seen ten or more times. The chain links TRBV9 to TRBJ1-2, with 9 positions matching TRBD1. V shed 4 bases and J 2 bases; nucleotides not matched to a gene: 9. Per germline, CDR1 SGDLS and CDR2 YYNGEE. This CDR3 is built from 16 residues. CDR3 sequence (DNA): TGTGCCAGCAGCCCAGAAGTGGGACAGGGAAACTATGGCTACACCTTC. This codes for CASSPEVGQGNYGYTF. Together with reference TRBV9 and TRBJ1-2, the CDR3 gives the full variable domain: DSGVTQTPKHLITATGQRVTLRCSPRSGDLSVYWYQQSLDQGLQFLIQYYNGEERAKGNILERFSAQQFPDLHSELNLSSLELGDSALYFCASSPEVGQGNYGYTFGSGTRLTVV.

This clone was seen only a few times. The gene calls are TRBV6-2 or TRBV6-3 and TRBJ2-7; tentatively, D is TRBD2 (5 bases). Trimming took 0 bases from V and 3 from J, leaving 6 bases between them. The CDR3 sequence is 13 residues long. CDR1 MNHEY and CDR2 SVGEGT come from the germline V gene. The chain's CDR3 is CASSYSGDYEQYV. The DNA for the CDR3 is TGTGCCAGCAGTTACTCCGGGGACTACGAGCAGTACGTC.

This clone was seen repeatedly, ten times or more. CDR3 amino acids: CASSFRQEYGYTF. CDR3 DNA sequence: TGTGCCAGCAGTTTTAGACAGGAATATGGCTACACCTTC. The V gene is TRBV28, the J gene TRBJ1-2; TRBD1 is a possible D gene (6 bases). CDR1 and CDR2 (germline): MDHEN, SYDVKM. The V end was cut by 3 bases, the J end by 5 bases, with 10 bases between. The CDR3 covers 13 residues.

This clone was seen repeatedly, ten times or more. The gene calls are TRBV4-1 and TRBJ2-7; D is unresolved. CDR1 and CDR2 (germline): MGHRA, YSYEKL. This CDR3 contains 15 residues. V lost 1 base to trimming and J lost 3 bases, with 13 bases between them. The CDR3 region has the DNA TGCGCCAGCAGCCAAGGCCTTACTGAAGACTACGAGCAGTACTTC. Protein: CASSQGLTEDYEQYF.

This clone was seen ten or more times. This CDR3 is also generated by other DNA sequences in the sample. The rearrangement links TRBV11-2 to TRBJ1-1; no reliable D call. This CDR3 has 11 residues. V was clipped by 3 bases and J by 4 bases, with 3 bases between them. Germline loops: CDR1 SGHAT, CDR2 FQNNGV. In DNA form, the CDR3 reads TGTGCCAGCAGCTTGGGCACTGAAGCTTTCTTT. Its protein product is CASSLGTEAFF.

In its sample, this clone was seen many times. At the DNA level, this CDR3 is encoded by other sequences in the same sample as well. This chain connects TRBV6-1 to TRBJ2-7; TRBD1 aligns across 7 bases. CDR3 length equals 14 residues. The V gene end was trimmed by 4 bases and the J gene end by 7 bases; junction bases not matched to a gene: 10. Germline V gene data show CDR1 as MNHNS and CDR2 as SASEGT. The chain's CDR3 is CASSAEVRGLEQYV. The DNA for the CDR3 is TGTGCCAGCAGTGCTGAGGTCAGGGGGTTGGAGCAGTACGTC.

The V call is TRBV30, the J call TRBJ2-1; 7 bases are a match to TRBD2. Trimming cost V 4 bases and J 4 bases; bases outside gene matches: 10. The CDR3 contains 15 residues. The germline gives CDR1 GTSNPN, CDR2 SVGIG (reference sequence). The CDR3 DNA follows: TGTGCCTGGACCCTGACTAGCAGCCCATACAATGAGCAGTTCTTC. It specifies CAWTLTSSPYNEQFF.

This clone was counted only a few times. This chain joins TRBV28 and TRBJ1-5; 8 nucleotides match TRBD1. This CDR3 has 16 residues. V shed 7 bases, J shed 1 base, and the junction held 9 bases outside the gene matches. The germline gives CDR1 MDHEN, CDR2 SYDVKM. The CDR3, as DNA: TGTGCCAGCAATGTCTCGACAGGGGTGAGCAATCAGCCCCAGCATTTT. Translation gives CASNVSTGVSNQPQHF.

There are many counts of this clone. The J gene is TRBJ1-6, the V gene TRBV3-1, with 11 bases matching TRBD1. J gave up 9 bases and V 0 bases, and 1 base lay outside the gene matches. Germline CDR1 is LGHDT and CDR2 is YNNKEL (reference sequence). CDR3 length: 15 amino acids. CDR3 in amino acids: CASSQEGTGGSPLHF. DNA of the CDR3: TGTGCCAGCAGCCAAGAAGGGACAGGGGGTTCACCCCTCCACTTT.

This clone was counted ten times or more. The chain combines TRBV29-1 with TRBJ2-5; 7 bases map to TRBD1. J lost 5 bases, V lost 8 bases, and 8 bases had no gene match. The CDR3 contains 12 residues. Germline assignment: CDR1 SQVTM and CDR2 ANQGSEA. The DNA for the CDR3 is TGCAGCACCCGACAGGGCGGCGAGACCCAGTACTTC. Translation: CSTRQGGETQYF. The full variable domain, with the rest looked up from reference TRBV29-1 and TRBJ2-5, is SAVISQKPSRDICQRGTSLTIQCQVDSQVTMMFWYRQQPGQSLTLIATANQGSEATYESGFVIDKFPISRPNLTFSTLTVSNMSPEDSSIYLCSTRQGGETQYFGPGTRLLVL.

The chain is built from TRBV18 and TRBJ2-2; D unresolved. Germline loops: CDR1 KGHSH, CDR2 LQKENI. CDR3 length equals 13 residues. V was pared by 4 bases and J by 6 bases, with 9 bases between. The CDR3 bases are TGTGCCAGCTCACTAGGTCTTGCCGGGGAGCTGTTTTTT. Translating it yields CASSLGLAGELFF.

This clone has at least ten counts. V gene TRBV11-2 combines with J gene TRBJ1-2; D is ambiguous. Germline CDR1 and CDR2: SGHAT and FQNNGV. V was clipped by 3 bases and J by 8 bases, with 10 bases between them. This CDR3 contains 12 residues. The CDR3: CASSFNRGGYTF. The DNA for the CDR3 is TGTGCCAGCAGCTTTAACAGAGGGGGCTACACCTTC.

This clone was seen more than once but under ten times. The V gene is TRBV6-5, the J gene TRBJ2-2; 7 positions agree with TRBD1. Germline CDR1 is MNHEY and CDR2 is SVGAGI. CDR3 length equals 17 residues. V gave up 2 bases and J gave up 4 bases; unmatched junction bases: 10. CDR3 amino acids: CASSYTLSTGVTGELFF. Written as DNA, the CDR3 is TGTGCCAGCAGTTACACCCTCAGTACAGGGGTCACCGGGGAGCTGTTTTTT.

This clone was recorded at least ten times. The CDR3 protein is CASSPWGRGGTSGSYNEQFF. The CDR3 nucleotides read TGTGCCAGCAGTCCTTGGGGCAGGGGAGGGACTAGCGGCTCCTACAATGAGCAGTTCTTC. The chain employs TRBV6-6 and TRBJ2-1; 11 nucleotides agree with TRBD2. Trimming took 5 bases from V and 0 from J; bases not matched to a gene: 15. The CDR3 length is 20 residues. The germline gives CDR1 MNHNY, CDR2 SVGAGI (reference sequence).

This clone was recorded at least ten times. Other DNA sequences of this sample code for an identical CDR3. The chain couples TRBV4-1 to TRBJ2-3; 7 positions match TRBD1. Germline V gene sequence: CDR1 MGHRA, CDR2 YSYEKL. Losses at the gene ends were 0 bases for V and 5 bases for J; bases not matched to a gene: 14. There are 18 residues in the CDR3. The CDR3 here is CASSQEQGMGVLGDTQYF. Here the CDR3 DNA reads TGCGCCAGCAGCCAAGAACAGGGGATGGGGGTGCTAGGAGATACGCAGTATTTT.

The table lists this clone with many counts. The gene calls are TRBV5-1 and TRBJ2-1, with D unresolved. Germline CDR1 is SGHRS and CDR2 is YFSETQ. The CDR3 loop spans 14 amino acids. V shed 1 base and J shed 5 bases, with 10 bases lying between them. The CDR3 sequence: CASSLTIADNEQFF. CDR3 coding DNA: TGCGCCAGCAGCTTGACGATAGCAGACAATGAGCAGTTCTTC.

This clone was seen only a few times. The rearrangement uses TRBV27 and TRBJ2-1; weak D call: TRBD2 (5 bases). Trimming shortened V by 7 bases and J by 0 bases, and 13 bases separated the two germline ends. This CDR3 is 15 amino acids long. Germline V gives CDR1 MNHEY, CDR2 SMNVEV (reference sequence). For the CDR3, the DNA is TGTGCCAGCACCCAAAGCGGTATCTCCTACAATGAGCAGTTCTTC. Translation: CASTQSGISYNEQFF.

This clone was counted ten times or more. This sequence joins TRBV6-1 and TRBJ1-5; D not resolved. Germline loops: CDR1 MNHNS, CDR2 SASEGT. The germline V and J ends were trimmed by 1 base and 4 bases, with 5 bases remaining between them. The CDR3 is made up of 13 amino acids. As DNA, the CDR3 is TGTGCCAGCAGTGAAGGACGTAATCAGCCCCAGCATTTT. This sequence encodes CASSEGRNQPQHF.

This clone was counted at least ten times. Other DNA sequences in this sample translate to the same CDR3. The chain recombines TRBV29-1 with TRBJ2-7, with TRBD1 matching over 7 bases. CDR1 and CDR2 (germline): SQVTM, ANQGSEA. J gave up 2 bases and V 5 bases, and 6 bases lay outside the gene matches. CDR3 length: 13 residues. The CDR3 sequence is CSVTGANPYEQYF. The DNA of the CDR3 is TGCAGCGTTACAGGGGCGAATCCCTACGAGCAGTACTTC.

This clone was found a few times. The chain links TRBV28 to TRBJ1-5; D ambiguous. Germline assignment: CDR1 MDHEN and CDR2 SYDVKM. This CDR3 spans 16 amino acids. The ends were cut back, 3 bases at V and 2 bases at J, with 14 bases in the middle. The CDR3 spells CASSLVASRGNQPQHF. The CDR3 coding sequence is TGTGCCAGCAGTTTGGTAGCCTCCCGCGGCAATCAGCCCCAGCATTTT. Supplemented by reference TRBV28 and TRBJ1-5, the full variable domain reads DVKVTQSSRYLVKRTGEKVFLECVQDMDHENMFWYRQDPGLGLRLIYFSYDVKMKEKGDIPEGYSVSREKKERFSLILESASTNQTSMYLCASSLVASRGNQPQHFGDGTRLSIL.

This clone occurred many times. The chain is built from TRBV27 and TRBJ2-7; TRBD1 aligns across 7 bases. J lost 5 bases, V lost 5 bases, and 9 bases had no gene match. This CDR3 spans 14 amino acids. The germline V gene has CDR1 MNHEY and CDR2 SMNVEV (reference sequence). This CDR3 reads CASSPLGQAHEQYV. CDR3 bases: TGTGCCAGCAGTCCGCTTGGACAGGCCCACGAGCAGTACGTC.

V and J are TRBV27 and TRBJ1-1; TRBD1 agrees at 7 bases. Germline loops: CDR1 MNHEY, CDR2 SMNVEV (reference sequence). The V and J ends lost 7 bases and 7 bases, in that order; junction bases with no gene match: 9. The CDR3 length is 13 residues. The CDR3 coding sequence is TGTGCCAGCAACAAAGACAGGGACCTTGAAGCTTTCTTT. This encodes CASNKDRDLEAFF.

This clone has at least ten counts. This chain connects TRBV30 to TRBJ1-2; TRBD1 aligns across 9 bases. The CDR3 length is 16 residues. In germline, CDR1 is GTSNPN, CDR2 SVGIG (reference sequence). V dropped 2 bases and J dropped 8; count of bases not matched to a gene: 15. CDR3 amino acids: CAWSLFPKQGARGYTF. DNA of the CDR3: TGTGCCTGGAGTCTATTCCCGAAACAGGGGGCGCGCGGCTACACCTTC.

In its sample, this clone was seen many times. The chain joins TRBV5-5 to TRBJ1-2; D ambiguous. Germline CDR1 SGHKS, CDR2 YYEKEE (reference sequence). This CDR3 is built from 15 residues. V lost 2 bases, J lost 2 bases, and 13 bases lay in between. DNA of the CDR3: TGTGCCAGCAGCTTCAGCAGGACCGAAAACTATGGCTACACCTTC. Encoded protein: CASSFSRTENYGYTF.